This TCR beta chain was sequenced during a study of cytomegalovirus exposure and HLA in healthy donors. Study-wide background: Unique TCRs numbering about 87 million, obtained from HLA-typed donors, made up an early data release.

Healthy bone marrow donors made up the cohort. The primer mix had 60 Vbeta and 13 Jbeta primers. Libraries were prepared by immunoSEQ multiplex PCR; TCRdb keeps only in-frame clonotypes and omits some of them. In the table there are around 150,000 clones, over 70% of which are singletons. Sequenced input: PBMCs. This TCR was sampled from a woman younger than 35 in good health and CMV-seronegative.

Here the CDR3 reads CASSPQRLNEQFF. The CDR3 coding sequence is TGTGCCAGCAGCCCCCAGCGGCTCAATGAGCAGTTCTTC. This chain links TRBV5-6 with TRBJ2-1, with a possible D match to TRBD2 (5 bases). The CDR3 consists of 13 residues. Per the germline V gene, CDR1 is SGHDT and CDR2 is YYEEEE. The V and J ends lost 4 bases and 6 bases respectively, with 11 bases between them.